What follows are 32 T cell receptor beta chains derived from one specimen sequenced in a study of a mutant IDH1 vaccine in newly diagnosed glioma (TCRdb year 2021). The library was produced with the immunoSEQ multiplex PCR assay. Held by TCRdb, this immuneACCESS table contains in-frame sequences only and omits some clones. Under half of the omission traces to an unresolved V gene where checked; the cause of the rest is unknown. This sample lists around 40,000 clones; 80% to 85% were detected once. Roughly 2% of the sample is in the top ten clones. Their target antigens are unknown. The sample's time point, from its label and the paper: week 11, during vaccination. A 20-mer mutant IDH1 peptide at 300 micrograms in Montanide made up each vaccine dose, which was injected subcutaneously together with topical imiquimod. This material consisted of PBMCs, taken from a glioma patient whose treatment included an IDH1 peptide vaccine. The receptors were gathered from a man aged 35 to 55 with glioma.

CDR3: CASSTGSFSSYEQYF. CDR3 DNA sequence: TGTGCCAGCTCAACCGGGTCCTTCAGCTCCTACGAGCAGTACTTC. The chain uses TRBV18 and TRBJ2-7; D gene uncertain. Germline assignment: CDR1 KGHSH and CDR2 LQKENI. V shed 5 bases and J shed 0 bases, with 14 bases lying between them. The CDR3 covers 15 residues.

V and J are TRBV7-9 and TRBJ2-7; tentative D call: TRBD2 (6 bases). Per germline, CDR1 SEHNR and CDR2 FQNEAQ (reference sequence). The V gene lost 1 base and the J gene lost 0 bases, with 10 bases spanning the gap. The CDR3 spans 15 residues. As DNA, the CDR3 is TGTGCCAGCAGCTTAGTCGGGAGAGGCTCCTACGAGCAGTACTTC. Its translation is CASSLVGRGSYEQYF.

The sample holds one count of this clone. The gene calls are TRBV5-1 and TRBJ2-7, with 11 bases that match TRBD2. The length of the CDR3 is 15 residues. The V and J ends lost 1 base and 3 bases, in that order; junction bases with no gene match: 3. Germline V gene lookup returns CDR1 SGHRS and CDR2 YFSETQ. As DNA, the CDR3 is TGCGCCAGCAGCTTGACTAGCGGGAGTTACTACGAGCAGTACTTC. Amino acid sequence: CASSLTSGSYYEQYF.

The rearrangement uses TRBV4-1 and TRBJ2-3; no firm D call. The ends were cut back, 1 base at V and 0 bases at J, with 11 bases in the middle. CDR3 length: 16 amino acids. Per the germline V gene, CDR1 is MGHRA and CDR2 is YSYEKL. The CDR3 is CASSQGQTGSTDTQYF. The DNA of the CDR3 is TGCGCCAGCAGCCAAGGTCAAACCGGTAGCACAGATACGCAGTATTTT.

CDR3 region: CASSRQGLNEKLFF. For the CDR3, the DNA is TGTGCCAGCAGTCGACAGGGACTGAACGAAAAACTGTTTTTT. The chain links TRBV2 to TRBJ1-4; TRBD1 aligns across 7 bases. J was trimmed by 8 bases and V by 5 bases; bases with no gene match: 8. This CDR3 contains 14 residues. The V gene's germline CDR1 is SNHLY and CDR2 FYNNEI.

The chain couples TRBV2 to TRBJ2-1; 7 nucleotides match TRBD2. V lost 7 bases and J lost 3; bases outside the gene matches: 9. CDR3 length: 15 amino acids. CDR1 and CDR2 from the germline V gene are SNHLY and FYNNEI. The CDR3 sequence: CASITASGLYNEQFF. CDR3 sequence (DNA): TGTGCCAGCATTACGGCTAGCGGCCTCTACAATGAGCAGTTCTTC.

The V and J genes are TRBV12-5 and TRBJ2-1; the D gene is possibly TRBD1 (5 bases). CDR3 length equals 14 residues. V dropped 6 bases and J dropped 7 bases, with 16 bases sitting between them. CDR1 and CDR2 from the germline V gene are LGHNT and FRNRAP. The CDR3 region has the DNA TGTGCTAGTGGGAGAGACAGTCCTTGGAATGAGCAGTTCTTC. This encodes CASGRDSPWNEQFF.

Concerning this clone: One end of the junction is discordant with germline, which a read error may explain. This chain connects TRBV9 to TRBJ1-3; weak D call: TRBD1 (5 bases). The length of the CDR3 is 17 residues. Per the germline V gene, CDR1 is SGDLS and CDR2 is YYNGEE. CDR3 DNA sequence: TGTGCCAGCAGGGTAGGGGCACAGGAAAACTCTGGAAACACCATATATTTT. As protein: CASRVGAQENSGNTIYF.

The rearrangement joins TRBV29-1 to TRBJ2-7, with unresolved D. V shed 6 bases and J shed 3 bases, with 9 bases lying between them. The CDR3 runs 11 residues. Germline V gives CDR1 SQVTM, CDR2 ANQGSEA. CDR3 DNA: TGCAGCGTACACCACGGCTACGAGCAGTACTTC. Encoded protein: CSVHHGYEQYF.

The J gene is TRBJ2-2, the V gene TRBV2; D gene uncertain. Germline assignment: CDR1 SNHLY and CDR2 FYNNEI. The V end lost 4 bases, the J end lost 4 bases, and 10 bases lay between the germline ends. This CDR3 is 14 amino acids long. CDR3: CASSGGRITGELFF. The CDR3 nucleotides are TGTGCCAGCAGTGGAGGACGGATCACCGGGGAGCTGTTTTTT.

This clone was seen only a few times. The junction shows a germline mismatch at one end, possibly a read error. The chain uses TRBV19 and TRBJ2-7; no clear D gene. Germline assignment: CDR1 LNHDA and CDR2 SQIVND (reference sequence). The CDR3 totals 8 residues. The CDR3 protein is CASSPAPF. The CDR3 DNA follows: TGTGCCAGTAGTCCCGCTCCCTTC.

The J gene is TRBJ1-1, the V gene TRBV2; no reliable D call. This CDR3 spans 13 amino acids. Trimming cost V 6 bases and J 7 bases, with 15 bases left between them. Germline V gene lookup returns CDR1 SNHLY and CDR2 FYNNEI. CDR3 region: CASRVPTSFEAFF. CDR3 DNA sequence: TGTGCCAGCAGAGTCCCAACAAGTTTTGAAGCTTTCTTT.

DNA of the CDR3: TGCGCCAGCAGCTTTCGAGCGGGAGGCCCAGATACGCAGTATTTT. Its translation is CASSFRAGGPDTQYF. V is TRBV5-1 and J is TRBJ2-3; TRBD2 agrees at 9 bases. The germline V gene has CDR1 SGHRS and CDR2 YFSETQ. The CDR3 extends over 15 amino acids. J lost 4 bases, V lost 2 bases, and 5 bases had no gene match. Full variable domain (remainder filled in from reference TRBV5-1 and TRBJ2-3): KAGVTQTPRYLIKTRGQQVTLSCSPISGHRSVSWYQQTPGQGLQFLFEYFSETQRNKGNFPGRFSGRQFSNSRSEMNVSTLELGDSALYLCASSFRAGGPDTQYFGPGTRLTVL.

The chain carries TRBV7-9 and TRBJ2-3; no firm D call. Trimming took 2 bases from V and 1 from J, leaving 7 bases between them. CDR3 length: 14 residues. Germline V lookup: CDR1 SEHNR, CDR2 FQNEAQ (reference sequence). DNA for the CDR3: TGTGCCAGCAGCTTAAGGGCGGGCACAGATACGCAGTATTTT. The encoded protein is CASSLRAGTDTQYF.

The rearrangement links TRBV7-8 to TRBJ1-4, with TRBD1 as a possible D gene (5 bases). This CDR3 spans 15 amino acids. Germline loops: CDR1 SGHVS, CDR2 FQNEAQ. V lost 5 bases, J lost 1 base, and 11 bases lay in between. The CDR3 loop reads CASSREGITNEKLFF. For the CDR3, the DNA is TGTGCCAGCAGCCGGGAGGGGATAACTAATGAAAAACTGTTTTTT.

This chain links TRBV29-1 with TRBJ1-2, with TRBD1 as a possible D gene (5 bases). The germline V gene encodes CDR1 SQVTM and CDR2 ANQGSEA. V lost 4 bases and J lost 3, with 12 bases in between. The CDR3 runs 13 residues. The CDR3 sequence: CSVAQRQYYGYTF. CDR3 DNA: TGCAGCGTTGCCCAAAGACAGTACTATGGCTACACCTTC.

This sequence joins TRBV28 and TRBJ1-2, with no clear D. V lost 2 bases to trimming and J lost 2 bases, with 9 bases between them. The V gene's germline CDR1 is MDHEN and CDR2 SYDVKM. This CDR3 contains 14 residues. The CDR3 coding sequence is TGTGCCAGCAGTTTAGTGGTGCTAAACTATGGCTACACCTTC. Residues: CASSLVVLNYGYTF.

The chain carries TRBV19 and TRBJ2-3; TRBD2 matches at 9 bases. The CDR3 runs 11 residues. The ends lost 6 bases at V and 10 bases at J; junction bases unmatched: 2. Per the germline V gene, CDR1 is LNHDA and CDR2 is SQIVND (reference sequence). The DNA for the CDR3 is TGTGCCAGTAGCAAGCGGGAGGCGCAGTATTTT. Its protein product is CASSKREAQYF.

The V gene is TRBV6-5, the J gene TRBJ2-1; D is possibly TRBD2 (6 bases). The ends were cut back, 6 bases at V and 3 bases at J, with 12 bases in the middle. The CDR3 loop spans 14 amino acids. Looked up from germline, CDR1 is MNHEY and CDR2 is SVGAGI. CDR3 bases: TGTGCCAGCAGCCCCTCCGGGGGCTACAATGAGCAGTTCTTC. Amino acids: CASSPSGGYNEQFF.

This chain uses TRBV6-5 with TRBJ1-2; TRBD1 matches at 7 bases. The CDR3 runs to 14 residues. Unmatched junction bases numbered 6, after V lost 5 bases and J lost 3 bases. CDR1 MNHEY and CDR2 SVGAGI come from the germline V gene. The CDR3 DNA is TGTGCCAGCAGTCCAGGGGGTGTAGACTATGGCTACACCTTC. This sequence encodes CASSPGGVDYGYTF.

The chain carries TRBV19 and TRBJ2-1; either TRBD1 or TRBD2 may fit D (5 bases each). Germline-derived CDR1 and CDR2 are LNHDA and SQIVND (reference sequence). The CDR3 has 16 amino acids. V lost 4 bases and J 5 bases, leaving 18 bases between the germline ends. For the CDR3, the DNA is TGTGCCAGTAGTAGCCGTGGGACCGCCTGGAACAATGAGCAGTTCTTC. Translated: CASSSRGTAWNNEQFF. The variable domain in full, completed from reference TRBV19 and TRBJ2-1, reads DGGITQSPKYLFRKEGQNVTLSCEQNLNHDAMYWYRQDPGQGLRLIYYSQIVNDFQKGDIAEGYSVSREKKESFPLTVTSAQKNPTAFYLCASSSRGTAWNNEQFFGPGTRLTVL.

The chain uses TRBV5-1 and TRBJ2-1, with TRBD2 identical over 8 bases. Germline CDR1 and CDR2: SGHRS and YFSETQ. The CDR3 length is 15 residues. Trimming removed 4 bases from V and 1 base from J; junction bases left unmatched: 4. The CDR3 DNA reads as TGCGCCAGCAGCCAGATAGCGGGGTCCTACAATGAGCAGTTCTTC. This codes for CASSQIAGSYNEQFF.

The J gene is TRBJ2-7, the V gene TRBV4-3, with TRBD2 as a possible D gene (7 bases). Looked up from germline, CDR1 is LGHNA and CDR2 is YSLEER. This CDR3 has 15 amino acids. Deletions cut 2 bases from V and 4 bases from J, with 15 bases between. The CDR3 region is CASSQKSGGPYEQYF. DNA of the CDR3: TGCGCCAGCAGCCAAAAGTCCGGGGGGCCATACGAGCAGTACTTC.

The genes are TRBV9 and TRBJ2-2; no reliable D call. The germline gives CDR1 SGDLS, CDR2 YYNGEE. The CDR3 covers 11 residues. Between the trimmed V and J ends, which lost 7 bases and 4 bases, there was a span of 5 bases. The CDR3 DNA follows: TGTGCCAGCGCGAGCACCGGGGAGCTGTTTTTT. Its protein is CASASTGELFF. Supplemented by reference TRBV9 and TRBJ2-2, the full variable domain reads DSGVTQTPKHLITATGQRVTLRCSPRSGDLSVYWYQQSLDQGLQFLIQYYNGEERAKGNILERFSAQQFPDLHSELNLSSLELGDSALYFCASASTGELFFGEGSRLTVL.

There are a few counts of this clone. CDR3 nucleotides: TGTGCCAGCAGCCAATATTCAGGACTAAACACAGATACGCAGTATTTT. It yields the protein CASSQYSGLNTDTQYF. J is TRBJ2-3 and V is TRBV14; D is perhaps TRBD2 (6 bases). CDR1 SGHDN and CDR2 FVKESK come from the germline V gene. This CDR3 comprises 16 residues. V was cut by 2 bases and J by 2 bases, with 14 bases left in between.

This rearrangement joins TRBV20-1 to TRBJ2-5; D uncertain. The CDR3 contains 10 residues. V gave up 6 bases and J gave up 2 bases, with 4 bases separating them. The germline V gene encodes CDR1 DFQATT and CDR2 SNEGSKA (reference sequence). The CDR3 protein is CSAEQETQYF. The CDR3 bases are TGCAGTGCGGAACAAGAGACCCAGTACTTC.

The chain is built from TRBV9 and TRBJ2-1; D gene uncertain. V gave up 3 bases and J gave up 12 bases, with 13 bases separating them. In germline, CDR1 is SGDLS, CDR2 YYNGEE. This CDR3 is 12 amino acids long. The CDR3 coding sequence is TGTGCCAGCAGCGGGGCTGGCGGCTGGCAGTTCTTC. Translating gives CASSGAGGWQFF.

The genes are TRBV2 and TRBJ2-3; D gene ambiguous. Germline lookup yields CDR1 SNHLY and CDR2 FYNNEI. Trimming removed 7 bases from V and 2 bases from J, with 10 bases in between. The CDR3 covers 13 residues. This chain's CDR3 is CASNSLVTDTQYF. The DNA for the CDR3 is TGTGCCAGCAACTCACTGGTCACAGATACGCAGTATTTT.

This chain joins TRBV27 and TRBJ2-7; no firm D call. Germline V gene sequence: CDR1 MNHEY, CDR2 SMNVEV (reference sequence). The CDR3 extends over 14 amino acids. V lost 3 bases to trimming and J lost 0 bases, with 9 bases between them. In nucleotides, the CDR3 is TGTGCCAGCAGTTTCGTAGTGAGCTCCTACGAGCAGTACTTC. Its protein product is CASSFVVSSYEQYF.

The rearrangement links TRBV7-9 to TRBJ1-2, with TRBD1 matching 8 bases. Germline V gene lookup returns CDR1 SEHNR and CDR2 FQNEAQ (reference sequence). The V and J ends lost 9 bases and 0 bases, in that order; junction bases with no gene match: 3. This CDR3 has 13 residues. The CDR3 region is CASTTGANYGYTF. The CDR3 nucleotides read TGTGCCAGTACGACAGGGGCTAACTATGGCTACACCTTC.

The rearrangement uses TRBV18 and TRBJ2-5; 9 bases line up with TRBD1. From germline, CDR1 is KGHSH and CDR2 LQKENI. Unmatched junction bases numbered 2, after V lost 4 bases and J lost 5 bases. There are 13 residues in the CDR3. CDR3 region: CASSQTGGETQYF. CDR3 nucleotides: TGTGCCAGCTCACAGACAGGGGGTGAGACCCAGTACTTC. Based on the CDR3 plus reference TRBV18 and TRBJ2-5, the full variable domain is NAGVMQNPRHLVRRRGQEARLRCSPMKGHSHVYWYRQLPEEGLKFMVYLQKENIIDESGMPKERFSAEFPKEGPSILRIQQVVRGDSAAYFCASSQTGGETQYFGPGTRLLVL.

This chain uses TRBV6-5 with TRBJ1-5; TRBD1 is a possible D gene (5 bases). The CDR3 totals 13 residues. V gave up 4 bases and J gave up 7 bases, with 11 bases separating them. CDR1 and CDR2 (germline): MNHEY, SVGAGI. The CDR3 here is CASSLRGRQPQHF. CDR3 in DNA: TGTGCCAGCAGTTTACGGGGGAGGCAGCCCCAGCATTTT.